This T cell receptor beta chain appears in the sequencing data of a study of blood T cell repertoires in COVID-19. About the study: The origin of the acute and convalescent COVID-19 samples was the United States, Italy and Spain. Sources were T cells, B-cell-depleted T cells, or PBMCs; the material itself was cDNA or gDNA.

This CDR3 has 15 residues. Profiling relied on immunoSEQ multiplex PCR, and the TCRdb table lists in-frame clones only, not all of them. Among about 69,000 clones listed, about 80% were seen once. This clonotype originated in a middle-aged man with COVID-19, enrolled during active disease. V and J are TRBV21-1 and TRBJ2-7; TRBD1 reflects the table's D call only, with no check against the DNA. TRBV21-1 constitutes a pseudogene. Sample: peripheral blood. DNA for the CDR3: TGTGCCAACGTATACAGGGGGAAATACAACTACGAGCAGTACTTC. Translation: CANVYRGKYNYEQYF.